This entry features one T cell receptor (beta chain) sequence. Clones were sequenced by immunoSEQ multiplex PCR, and TCRdb holds only the in-frame ones, with some missing. The sample holds 140,000 to 150,000 clones, about 90% seen once. These data are taken from a study of blood T cell repertoires in COVID-19. V was shortened by 3 bases and J by 6 bases, with 8 bases between the two germline ends. The CDR3 loop spans 13 amino acids. The genes are TRBV12-3 or TRBV12-4 and TRBJ2-2; no clear D. Material: peripheral blood. The sequence was collected from a human donor in a cohort sampled during active COVID-19. The CDR3 loop reads CASSFDWPGELFF. CDR3 coding DNA: TGTGCCAGCAGTTTTGATTGGCCCGGGGAGCTGTTTTTT.